Below are 23 T cell receptor beta chains sequenced from a single sample in a study of blood T cell repertoires in COVID-19. Measured with immunoSEQ multiplex PCR; TCRdb has only the in-frame clones, and not every one. The profile covers 100,000 to 150,000 clones, with approximately 86% appearing a single time and 2.3% taken by the ten largest. The sequenced sample was PBMCs or T cells enriched from blood (not recorded which). The receptors were sampled from a woman aged 45-60 years who had recovered from COVID-19.

CDR3 nucleotide sequence: TGTGCCAGCAGCCAAGAATGGGGGGACAGCCTCCTAACCAGACGGGGCTATGGCTACACCTTC. Protein sequence: CASSQEWGDSLLTRRGYGYTF. The chain employs TRBV3-1 (or the pseudogene TRBV3-2) and TRBJ1-2, with TRBD1 identical over 7 bases. CDR1 and CDR2 (germline): LGHDT, YNNKEL (reference sequence). With 0 bases clipped from V and 4 bases from J, the junction kept 23 bases outside the gene matches. The CDR3 is made up of 21 amino acids.

The chain joins TRBV30 to TRBJ1-1; TRBD1 might be the D (6 bases). This CDR3 is 15 amino acids long. CDR1 is GTSNPN, CDR2 SVGIG, per germline (reference sequence). V lost 1 base and J lost 1, with 13 bases in between. As DNA, the CDR3 is TGTGCCTGGAGTGGATTCGGACAGCAGAACACTGAAGCTTTCTTT. This translates into CAWSGFGQQNTEAFF.

J is TRBJ2-7 and V is TRBV25-1; D is undetermined. The CDR3 has 11 residues. Germline V gene sequence: CDR1 MGHDK, CDR2 SYGVNS. With 3 bases removed from V and 3 bases from J, the gap between germline ends came to 3 bases. CDR3 residues: CASSDRYEQYF. The CDR3 DNA follows: TGTGCCAGCAGTGATCGCTACGAGCAGTACTTC.

This chain connects TRBV29-1 to TRBJ2-1; the D gene is possibly TRBD2 (6 bases). Between the trimmed V and J ends, which lost 4 bases and 2 bases, there was a span of 12 bases. The CDR3 runs to 14 residues. Germline assignment: CDR1 SQVTM and CDR2 ANQGSEA. In DNA, the CDR3 is TGCAGCGTTGCGGGAGATATAACCTACAATGAGCAGTTCTTC. Its protein is CSVAGDITYNEQFF.

The chain couples TRBV5-6 to TRBJ1-1, with D unclear. The length of the CDR3 is 15 residues. Trimming left V 1 base short and J 1 base short, with 11 bases between. Germline V gene data show CDR1 as SGHDT and CDR2 as YYEEEE. The CDR3 loop reads CASSLHLEGNTEAFF. DNA for the CDR3: TGTGCCAGCAGCTTGCATTTGGAGGGGAACACTGAAGCTTTCTTT. Filled out from reference TRBV5-6 and TRBJ1-1, the complete variable domain reads DAGVTQSPTHLIKTRGQQVTLRCSPKSGHDTVSWYQQALGQGPQFIFQYYEEEERQRGNFPDRFSGHQFPNYSSELNVNALLLGDSALYLCASSLHLEGNTEAFFGQGTRLTVV.

The chain links TRBV11-2 to TRBJ2-1; 12 bases map to TRBD2. Germline V gene lookup returns CDR1 SGHAT and CDR2 FQNNGV. The V segment lost 1 base and the J segment 8 bases; nucleotides outside the gene matches: 3. The CDR3 totals 15 residues. This CDR3 reads CASSLGTSGDYEQFF. In DNA, the CDR3 is TGTGCCAGCAGCTTAGGGACTAGCGGGGACTATGAGCAGTTCTTC.

The CDR3 loop reads CASRVGSGRPSHMNTEAFF. In nucleotides, the CDR3 is TGCGCCAGCCGAGTCGGTTCTGGCAGGCCTTCCCATATGAACACTGAAGCTTTCTTT. This chain uses TRBV5-1 with TRBJ1-1; unclear D gene. CDR3 length: 19 amino acids. V shed 7 bases and J shed 0 bases, with 28 bases lying between them. Germline CDR1 reads SGHRS; CDR2 reads YFSETQ. Full variable domain (rest looked up from reference TRBV5-1 and TRBJ1-1): KAGVTQTPRYLIKTRGQQVTLSCSPISGHRSVSWYQQTPGQGLQFLFEYFSETQRNKGNFPGRFSGRQFSNSRSEMNVSTLELGDSALYLCASRVGSGRPSHMNTEAFFGQGTRLTVV.

The chain recombines TRBV5-1 with TRBJ2-7; D is uncertain. Germline V lookup: CDR1 SGHRS, CDR2 YFSETQ. This CDR3 is 16 amino acids long. The V gene lost 0 bases and the J gene lost 0 bases, with 13 bases spanning the gap. CDR3 DNA sequence: TGCGCCAGCAGCTTGGATTCTAGTCGGAGCTCCTACGAGCAGTACTTC. The encoded protein is CASSLDSSRSSYEQYF.

The chain joins TRBV7-9 to TRBJ2-3, with a tentative D call TRBD1 (5 bases). The CDR3 is made up of 16 amino acids. In germline, CDR1 is SEHNR, CDR2 FQNEAQ (reference sequence). With 7 bases removed from V and 2 bases from J, the gap between germline ends came to 19 bases. The CDR3 DNA is TGTGCCAGCATCCCCTGGGGTGGCAGGGACACAGATACGCAGTATTTT. Protein sequence: CASIPWGGRDTDTQYF.

This chain links TRBV11-3 with TRBJ2-5; a possible D gene is TRBD1 (5 bases). Per the germline V gene, CDR1 is SGHNT and CDR2 is YENEEA. CDR3 length equals 15 residues. The ends were cut back, 5 bases at V and 5 bases at J, with 18 bases in the middle. CDR3 sequence: CASSPVGAPTETQYF. In nucleotides, the CDR3 is TGTGCCAGCAGCCCAGTAGGGGCTCCGACGGAGACCCAGTACTTC.

V and J are TRBV19 and TRBJ1-2; no clear D gene. Trimming removed 4 bases from V and 1 base from J, with 10 bases in between. Germline lookup yields CDR1 LNHDA and CDR2 SQIVND (reference sequence). The CDR3 runs to 14 residues. CDR3 sequence reads: CASSTPAVNYGYTF. CDR3 coding DNA: TGTGCCAGTAGTACCCCAGCGGTTAACTATGGCTACACCTTC.

The chain links TRBV29-1 to TRBJ1-4; 9 bases are shared with TRBD1. The CDR3 has 14 amino acids. Germline V gene data show CDR1 as SQVTM and CDR2 as ANQGSEA. The V gene end was trimmed by 4 bases and the J gene end by 4 bases; junction bases not matched to a gene: 4. In DNA, the CDR3 is TGCAGCGTTGGAGGACAGGGGCTTAATGAAAAACTGTTTTTT. Translated, it gives CSVGGQGLNEKLFF.

The gene calls are TRBV6-5 and TRBJ1-2, with D maybe TRBD1 (5 bases). The CDR3 sequence is 16 residues long. With 4 bases removed from V and 3 bases from J, the gap between germline ends came to 18 bases. The germline CDR1 and CDR2 sequences are MNHEY and SVGAGI. CDR3 residues: CASSFFIGAADYGYTF. The CDR3 DNA is TGTGCCAGCAGTTTTTTCATTGGGGCTGCGGACTATGGCTACACCTTC.

J is TRBJ2-7 and V is TRBV11-2; no firm D call. Deletions cut 1 base from V and 5 bases from J, with 3 bases between. The CDR3 loop spans 11 amino acids. The germline V gene has CDR1 SGHAT and CDR2 FQNNGV. CDR3 loop: CASSLANEQYF. The CDR3 DNA follows: TGTGCCAGCAGCTTAGCAAACGAGCAGTACTTC. The complete variable domain, with remaining parts taken from reference TRBV11-2 and TRBJ2-7, reads EAGVAQSPRYKIIEKRQSVAFWCNPISGHATLYWYQQILGQGPKLLIQFQNNGVVDDSQLPKDRFSAERLKGVDSTLKIQPAKLEDSAVYLCASSLANEQYFGPGTRLTVT.

This chain connects TRBV6-5 to TRBJ1-2, with TRBD1 identical over 8 bases. Trimming cost V 5 bases and J 8 bases; bases outside gene matches: 13. This CDR3 is built from 15 residues. The germline CDR1 and CDR2 sequences are MNHEY and SVGAGI. CDR3: CASSPDDRTGNGYTF. DNA of the CDR3: TGTGCCAGCAGTCCCGACGATCGGACAGGGAACGGCTACACCTTC.

This clone was detected only once. The chain has TRBV12-1 and TRBJ1-4; no check of the table's D call, TRBD1, against the DNA was made. TRBV12-1 is deemed a pseudogene. This CDR3 spans 16 amino acids. CDR3: CASSFETGITNEKLFF. CDR3 DNA: TGTGCCAGCAGCTTTGAGACAGGGATTACTAATGAAAAACTGTTTTTT.

The chain joins TRBV7-9 to TRBJ1-2; D call uncertain. The CDR3 is 12 residues long. Trimming pared 7 bases from V and 3 bases from J, leaving 9 bases between. The germline V gene has CDR1 SEHNR and CDR2 FQNEAQ (reference sequence). The CDR3 nucleotides read TGTGCCAGCACTTCCGGTGACTATGGCTACACCTTC. Protein: CASTSGDYGYTF.

The sample holds one count of this clone. The chain has TRBV14 and TRBJ2-3, with a possible D match to TRBD2 (6 bases). With 2 bases removed from V and 10 bases from J, the gap between germline ends came to 19 bases. Germline loops: CDR1 SGHDN, CDR2 FVKESK. This CDR3 comprises 15 residues. Written as DNA, the CDR3 is TGTGCCAGCAGCCAAAGCGGAGGGACTCGAGGTGCGCAGTATTTT. It yields the protein CASSQSGGTRGAQYF.

Concerning this clone: The same CDR3 is also encoded by other DNA sequences in this sample. The CDR3 DNA reads as TGTGCCAGTAGTATAGGGGCAGGCATGAACACTGAAGCTTTCTTT. Protein sequence: CASSIGAGMNTEAFF. The V gene is TRBV19, the J gene TRBJ1-1; D is unclear. V dropped 1 base and J dropped 0 bases, with 9 bases sitting between them. The CDR3 extends over 15 amino acids. Germline CDR1 and CDR2: LNHDA and SQIVND (reference sequence).

This clone was detected only once. V is TRBV11-3 and J is TRBJ2-1; D is unclear. V lost 4 bases to trimming and J lost 1 base, with 8 bases between them. Germline values: CDR1 SGHNT, CDR2 YENEEA. The CDR3 sequence is 14 residues long. CDR3 DNA sequence: TGTGCCAGCAGCTCCCAGTCTTCCTACAATGAGCAGTTCTTC. It specifies CASSSQSSYNEQFF. Using reference TRBV11-3 and TRBJ2-1 for the parts outside the CDR3, the full variable domain is EAGVVQSPRYKIIEKKQPVAFWCNPISGHNTLYWYLQNLGQGPELLIRYENEEAVDDSQLPKDRFSAERLKGVDSTLKIQPAELGDSAVYLCASSSQSSYNEQFFGPGTRLTVL.

The chain recombines TRBV2 with TRBJ1-3, with D possibly being TRBD1 (5 bases). V shed 3 bases and J shed 4 bases, with 10 bases lying between them. This CDR3 spans 14 amino acids. From germline, CDR1 is SNHLY and CDR2 FYNNEI. In DNA, the CDR3 is TGTGCCAGCAGTGAGGGGCAGGGCGGAAACACCATATATTTT. It yields the protein CASSEGQGGNTIYF.

The V and J genes are TRBV9 and TRBJ2-7, with 10 bases that match TRBD1. CDR3 length equals 14 residues. The junction had 4 bases not matched to a gene; V was cut back by 4 bases and J by 3 bases. The germline CDR1 and CDR2 sequences are SGDLS and YYNGEE. DNA of the CDR3: TGTGCCAGCAGCTTTGGGACAGGGGTCTACGAGCAGTACTTC. It codes for CASSFGTGVYEQYF.

The V call is TRBV5-1, the J call TRBJ2-3; the match to TRBD2 covers 10 bases. This CDR3 contains 16 residues. Germline V gives CDR1 SGHRS, CDR2 YFSETQ. V lost 5 bases, J lost 4 bases, and 10 bases stayed unmatched. The CDR3 here is CASRSSVAGGSDTQYF. Written as DNA, the CDR3 is TGCGCCAGCAGATCTTCGGTAGCGGGGGGTTCAGATACGCAGTATTTT.